This entry features one T cell receptor (beta chain) sequence. The antigen is unknown. This sample was included in a study of cytomegalovirus exposure and HLA in healthy donors. Study-wide background: Of the donors genotyped, about 390 in all, 75% to 85% fell in the Caucasian-associated ancestry cluster.

PCR amplification relied on 60 Vbeta primers (plus 13 Jbeta primers). TCRdb's table, derived via immunoSEQ multiplex PCR, lists solely in-frame clones and lacks some. The sample consists of approximately 150,000 clones, around 75% of them appearing once. There are 12 residues in the CDR3. Germline-derived CDR1 and CDR2 are SGHTS and YDEGEE. Trimming removed 0 bases at V and 5 bases at J, with 5 bases between. Findings and caveats of the study: Excluded: some indistinguishable V segments such as TRBV6-2 and TRBV6-3. Researchers reportedly found TCR beta sequences accurately predicted most subjects' HLA-A and HLA-B alleles.

This clonotype was sampled from a male donor in good health and CMV-seronegative. The specimen sequenced was PBMCs. The chain links TRBV5-8 to TRBJ1-2; TRBD1 is a possible D gene (5 bases). The CDR3 bases are TGTGCCAGCAGCTTGGAGGGGTATGGCTACACCTTC. Translating gives CASSLEGYGYTF. The variable domain in full, completed from reference TRBV5-8 and TRBJ1-2, reads EAGVTQSPTHLIKTRGQQATLRCSPISGHTSVYWYQQALGLGLQFLLWYDEGEERNRGNFPPRFSGRQFPNYSSELNVNALELEDSALYLCASSLEGYGYTFGSGTRLTVV.